This T cell receptor (beta chain) originates from a study of CD8 T cells in ankylosing spondylitis. In this sample, this clonotype turned up many times. Its target is not known. There are 13 residues in the CDR3. The J segment lost 5 bases and the V segment lost 10 bases, leaving 8 bases of the junction unmatched. From germline, CDR1 is ENHRY and CDR2 SYGVKD. Study findings and constraints: A subset of motif variants has previously been described in the synovial fluid and blood of reactive arthritis. Roughly 8 highly homologous variants made up a TCR beta motif, and this motif appeared characteristic of ankylosing spondylitis blood.

With molecular barcodes, quantitative 5'-RACE was used to make the TCR beta libraries. TCRdb used MiXCR to reprocess the 5' RACE reads, holding one entry per CDR3 protein. There are under 850,000 distinct CDR3 sequences in the sample; around 20% occur only once, and roughly a fifth lies in the top ten. The TCR was taken from a male donor with ankylosing spondylitis. The sample taken for sequencing was blood, either unsorted or a sorted T cell fraction (not recorded which). The chain has TRBV10-3 and TRBJ1-5, with 7 bases identical to TRBD1. The CDR3, as DNA: TGTGCCACAGCAGACAGGGCCGATCAGCCCCAGCATTTT. Translating gives CATADRADQPQHF.